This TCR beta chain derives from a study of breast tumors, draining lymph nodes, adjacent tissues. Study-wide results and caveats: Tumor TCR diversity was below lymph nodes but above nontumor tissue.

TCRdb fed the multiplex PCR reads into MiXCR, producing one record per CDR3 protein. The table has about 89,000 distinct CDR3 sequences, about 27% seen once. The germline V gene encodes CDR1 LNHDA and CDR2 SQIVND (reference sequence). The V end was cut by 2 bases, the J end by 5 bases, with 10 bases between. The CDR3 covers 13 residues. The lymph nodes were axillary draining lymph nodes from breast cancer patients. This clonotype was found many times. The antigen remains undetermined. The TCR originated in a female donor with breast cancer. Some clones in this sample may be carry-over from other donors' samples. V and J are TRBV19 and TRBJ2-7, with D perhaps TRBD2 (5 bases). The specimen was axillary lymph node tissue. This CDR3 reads CASSIRGLNEQYF. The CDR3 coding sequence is TGTGCCAGTAGTATAAGAGGGCTGAACGAGCAGTACTTC.